The 30 T cell receptor beta chains listed next were all sequenced from one sample in a study of blood T cell repertoires in COVID-19. Sequencing was performed with immunoSEQ multiplex PCR; in TCRdb, only in-frame clones are kept and a portion is missing. The data show roughly 200,000 clones, with around nine tenths seen just once and about 6.8% held by the top ten. The sample taken for sequencing was peripheral blood. Source of these receptors: a woman aged 40 to 55 who had recovered from COVID-19.

The chain has TRBV29-1 and TRBJ1-1, with D unresolved. This CDR3 is built from 14 residues. Germline V CDR1 and CDR2: SQVTM, ANQGSEA. Trimming removed 8 bases from V and 0 bases from J, with 16 bases in between. The CDR3 reads CSLGGGAMNTEAFF. CDR3 sequence (DNA): TGCAGCCTCGGCGGCGGAGCCATGAACACTGAAGCTTTCTTT.

The chain is built from TRBV11-1 and TRBJ2-7; tentatively, D is TRBD1 (7 bases). This CDR3 comprises 13 residues. Germline CDR1 SGHAT, CDR2 FQDESV (reference sequence). With 5 bases removed from V and 7 bases from J, the gap between germline ends came to 15 bases. The CDR3 DNA reads TGTGCCAGCAGCGGAGACAGGGCGGGGGAGCAGTACTTC. Its translation is CASSGDRAGEQYF.

The rearrangement uses TRBV19 and TRBJ2-7; possible D gene TRBD2, 5 bases. The CDR3 is 13 amino acids. V dropped 6 bases and J dropped 5 bases, with 14 bases sitting between them. The germline gives CDR1 LNHDA, CDR2 SQIVND (reference sequence). CDR3: CASRVSGGDEQYF. The CDR3 coding sequence is TGTGCCAGTAGAGTATCCGGAGGCGACGAGCAGTACTTC.

This sequence joins TRBV18 and TRBJ1-2, with 7 positions matching TRBD1. Germline CDR1 is KGHSH and CDR2 is LQKENI. V lost 3 bases to trimming and J lost 8 bases; unmatched junction nucleotides: 6. This CDR3 contains 13 residues. The CDR3 DNA follows: TGTGCCAGCTCACCCCCGGGACAGAGCGGCTACACCTTC. It specifies CASSPPGQSGYTF.

V gene TRBV7-8 combines with J gene TRBJ2-1; 7 bases align to TRBD2. With V trimmed by 5 bases and J by 15 bases, 19 bases remained unmatched. There are 15 residues in the CDR3. In germline, CDR1 is SGHVS, CDR2 FQNEAQ. CDR3 loop: CASSQTEGLTREGFF. The CDR3 bases are TGTGCCAGCAGCCAGACAGAGGGCCTGACTAGGGAGGGGTTCTTC.

The chain uses TRBV7-9 and TRBJ2-7, with D possibly matching TRBD2 (6 bases). Germline CDR1 is SEHNR and CDR2 is FQNEAQ (reference sequence). The V and J ends lost 2 bases and 7 bases respectively, with 15 bases between them. This CDR3 is built from 14 residues. The CDR3 sequence: CASSLSHGAGEQYF. For the CDR3, the DNA is TGTGCCAGCAGCTTAAGTCACGGTGCGGGGGAGCAGTACTTC.

The chain employs TRBV10-3 and TRBJ2-1, with D unclear. This CDR3 contains 15 residues. The germline gives CDR1 ENHRY, CDR2 SYGVKD. Trimming pared 3 bases from V and 6 bases from J, leaving 15 bases between. The chain's CDR3 is CAISDLESASNEQFF. The CDR3 DNA is TGTGCCATCAGTGATCTGGAGTCCGCGAGCAATGAGCAGTTCTTC.

This clone was detected once. The chain employs TRBV4-2 and TRBJ2-7, with a weak D call TRBD2 (7 bases). Trimming left V 2 bases short and J 2 bases short, with 13 bases between. CDR1 LGHNA and CDR2 YNFKEQ come from the germline V gene. CDR3 length equals 15 residues. CDR3 sequence: CASSQPGGGPYEQYF. The CDR3 region has the DNA TGTGCCAGCAGCCAACCTGGGGGGGGCCCCTACGAGCAGTACTTC.

The chain couples TRBV7-8 to TRBJ2-7, with 8 bases matching TRBD2. Germline values: CDR1 SGHVS, CDR2 FQNEAQ. Unmatched junction bases numbered 4, after V lost 4 bases and J lost 5 bases. The CDR3 runs 13 residues. The CDR3 DNA reads TGTGCCAGCAGCTCGGGAGGGTTCGACGAGCAGTACTTC. Amino acids: CASSSGGFDEQYF.

The chain is built from TRBV7-9 and TRBJ2-7, with D possibly being TRBD2 (7 bases). Germline-derived CDR1 and CDR2 are SEHNR and FQNEAQ (reference sequence). V was cut by 5 bases and J by 1 base, with 21 bases left in between. The CDR3 sequence is 17 residues long. The CDR3 coding sequence is TGTGCCAGCAGCATAGGGGGAGGGAGCGGCACTTCCTACGAGCAGTACTTC. Residues: CASSIGGGSGTSYEQYF.

This sequence joins TRBV13 and TRBJ2-3; 9 nucleotides match TRBD1. The germline gives CDR1 PRHDT, CDR2 FYEKMQ (reference sequence). The CDR3 consists of 16 residues. With 4 bases clipped from V and 3 bases from J, the junction kept 8 bases outside the gene matches. The CDR3, as DNA: TGTGCCAGCAGCTCCCAACAGGGGGCAGGGACAGATACGCAGTATTTT. Protein sequence: CASSSQQGAGTDTQYF.

The V and J genes are TRBV6-6 and TRBJ2-1; TRBD2 aligns across 11 bases. In germline, CDR1 is MNHNY, CDR2 SVGAGI (reference sequence). There are 15 residues in the CDR3. J lost 4 bases, V lost 5 bases, and 4 bases had no gene match. In DNA, the CDR3 is TGTGCCAGCAGTGCCGGGACTAGCGGATACAATGAGCAGTTCTTC. Residues: CASSAGTSGYNEQFF.

This sequence joins TRBV27 and TRBJ2-3, with 7 bases matching TRBD1. Trimming took 4 bases from V and 3 from J; bases not matched to a gene: 16. CDR1 and CDR2 (germline): MNHEY, SMNVEV (reference sequence). The CDR3 spans 18 residues. DNA of the CDR3: TGTGCCAGCAGTTCCTTCCAGGGACAGTCCTCGCAGACAGATACGCAGTATTTT. Its translation: CASSSFQGQSSQTDTQYF.

This clone was counted a few times. The rearrangement uses TRBV5-1 and TRBJ2-7; 10 positions agree with TRBD2. CDR3 length: 17 amino acids. The germline V gene has CDR1 SGHRS and CDR2 YFSETQ. Trimming removed 0 bases from V and 2 bases from J; junction bases left unmatched: 8. The chain's CDR3 is CASSLAPLAGYTYEQYF. CDR3 DNA sequence: TGCGCCAGCAGCTTGGCCCCACTAGCGGGATACACCTACGAGCAGTACTTC.

The chain links TRBV4-2 to TRBJ1-1, with 7 positions matching TRBD1. Germline V gene sequence: CDR1 LGHNA, CDR2 YNFKEQ. The CDR3 totals 17 residues. The V gene end was trimmed by 4 bases and the J gene end by 4 bases; junction bases not matched to a gene: 15. The CDR3 sequence is CASSRKITGVRITEAFF. The CDR3 DNA sequence: TGTGCCAGCAGCCGGAAGATCACAGGGGTGAGAATCACTGAAGCTTTCTTT.

The chain is built from TRBV7-9 and TRBJ1-5; TRBD1 might be the D (5 bases). CDR1 SEHNR and CDR2 FQNEAQ come from the germline V gene (reference sequence). The CDR3 totals 13 residues. Deletions cut 2 bases from V and 6 bases from J, with 8 bases between. CDR3 DNA sequence: TGTGCCAGCAGCTTACGAAGGGGTCAGCCCCAGCATTTT. It encodes CASSLRRGQPQHF. The full variable domain, its missing parts supplied by reference TRBV7-9 and TRBJ1-5, is DTGVSQNPRHKITKRGQNVTFRCDPISEHNRLYWYRQTLGQGPEFLTYFQNEAQLEKSRLLSDRFSAERPKGSFSTLEIQRTEQGDSAMYLCASSLRRGQPQHFGDGTRLSIL.

The chain links TRBV9 to TRBJ2-5; 12 bases map to TRBD2. The CDR3 loop spans 22 amino acids. V shed 3 bases and J 2 bases; nucleotides not matched to a gene: 23. Germline V gives CDR1 SGDLS, CDR2 YYNGEE. In nucleotides, the CDR3 is TGTGCCAGCAGCGCCCGACTAGCGGGAGTCGGATATGTGGGCAGGAAACAAGAGACCCAGTACTTC. Translated, it gives CASSARLAGVGYVGRKQETQYF.

The V gene is TRBV27, the J gene TRBJ1-2; 8 bases fit TRBD1. J gave up 7 bases and V 3 bases, and 10 bases lay outside the gene matches. The CDR3 totals 15 residues. Germline lookup yields CDR1 MNHEY and CDR2 SMNVEV (reference sequence). The CDR3 bases are TGTGCCAGCAGTTTGGGTGCAGGGGGCTTCTTTGGCTACACCTTC. Protein: CASSLGAGGFFGYTF.

The CDR3 loop is CASRLGQGNYGYTF. The CDR3 nucleotides read TGTGCCAGCAGACTCGGACAGGGTAACTATGGCTACACCTTC. The J gene is TRBJ1-2, the V gene TRBV6-5; 8 bases are a match to TRBD1. Germline CDR1 is MNHEY and CDR2 is SVGAGI. Trimming took 6 bases from V and 1 from J; bases not matched to a gene: 4. CDR3 length: 14 residues.

This chain joins TRBV5-8 and TRBJ2-3; D possibly corresponds to TRBD2 (7 bases). V lost 4 bases to trimming and J lost 4 bases, with 16 bases between them. The CDR3 spans 15 residues. Germline-derived CDR1 and CDR2 are SGHTS and YDEGEE. The CDR3 region is CASSRRGAIADTQYF. The CDR3 nucleotides read TGTGCCAGCAGCCGCCGGGGGGCTATAGCAGATACGCAGTATTTT.

This sequence joins TRBV5-4 and TRBJ1-2; TRBD1 matches 10 bases. CDR1 is SGHNT, CDR2 YYREEE, per germline (reference sequence). This CDR3 has 16 residues. V lost 5 bases, J lost 0 bases, and 7 bases stayed unmatched. The CDR3 reads CASRRTGGTTNYGYTF. DNA of the CDR3: TGTGCCAGCAGGCGGACAGGGGGGACGACTAACTATGGCTACACCTTC.

This sequence joins TRBV7-8 and TRBJ1-2, with 9 bases aligning to TRBD1. Trimming at V came to 4 bases and at J to 5 bases, leaving 11 bases not matched to a gene. This CDR3 is 16 amino acids long. Germline CDR1 is SGHVS and CDR2 is FQNEAQ. The CDR3 loop is CASSSRDRVGQYGYTF. CDR3 in DNA: TGTGCCAGCAGCTCCCGGGACAGGGTTGGGCAATATGGCTACACCTTC. The variable domain in full, completed from reference TRBV7-8 and TRBJ1-2, reads GAGVSQSPRYKVAKRGQDVALRCDPISGHVSLFWYQQALGQGPEFLTYFQNEAQLDKSGLPSDRFFAERPEGSVSTLKIQRTQQEDSAVYLCASSSRDRVGQYGYTFGSGTRLTVV.

The chain couples TRBV2 to TRBJ1-1, with TRBD1 matching 9 bases. The CDR3 loop spans 15 amino acids. Per the germline V gene, CDR1 is SNHLY and CDR2 is FYNNEI. The V segment lost 7 bases and the J segment 5 bases; nucleotides outside the gene matches: 11. CDR3 coding DNA: TGTGCCAGCACCCCAGGCTGGACAGGGGAAACTGAAGCTTTCTTT. Amino acid sequence: CASTPGWTGETEAFF.

The chain is built from TRBV19 and TRBJ1-2; D unclear. Germline CDR1 and CDR2: LNHDA and SQIVND (reference sequence). With 6 bases removed from V and 8 bases from J, the gap between germline ends came to 16 bases. This CDR3 contains 13 residues. In nucleotides, the CDR3 is TGTGCCAGTAGCCCTTCGGCGGGGATCGGCTACACCTTC. Translation: CASSPSAGIGYTF.

The chain has TRBV9 and TRBJ2-1; 12 bases align to TRBD2. Losses at the gene ends were 3 bases for V and 5 bases for J; bases not matched to a gene: 3. The CDR3 is made up of 15 amino acids. From germline, CDR1 is SGDLS and CDR2 YYNGEE. In DNA form, the CDR3 reads TGTGCCAGCAGCGGGGCTAGCGGGAGGGACAATGAGCAGTTCTTC. This sequence encodes CASSGASGRDNEQFF.

This rearrangement joins TRBV5-1 to TRBJ2-7; 7 nucleotides line up with TRBD1. CDR3 length equals 14 residues. V shed 4 bases and J 6 bases; nucleotides not matched to a gene: 10. Germline lookup yields CDR1 SGHRS and CDR2 YFSETQ. The CDR3 sequence is CASSATTGSSEQYF. DNA for the CDR3: TGCGCCAGCAGCGCAACGACAGGGTCGTCCGAGCAGTACTTC. The entire variable domain, with the rest obtained from reference TRBV5-1 and TRBJ2-7, is as follows: KAGVTQTPRYLIKTRGQQVTLSCSPISGHRSVSWYQQTPGQGLQFLFEYFSETQRNKGNFPGRFSGRQFSNSRSEMNVSTLELGDSALYLCASSATTGSSEQYFGPGTRLTVT.

The CDR3 loop is CASSPSGDTQYF. Here the CDR3 DNA reads TGTGCCAGCAGCCCCTCGGGAGATACGCAGTATTTT. This sequence joins TRBV7-3 and TRBJ2-3; D is undetermined. The CDR3 length is 12 residues. Germline lookup yields CDR1 SGHTA and CDR2 FQGTGA. V was trimmed by 5 bases and J by 5 bases, leaving 8 bases between them. Based on the CDR3 plus reference TRBV7-3 and TRBJ2-3, the full variable domain is GAGVSQTPSNKVTEKGKYVELRCDPISGHTALYWYRQSLGQGPEFLIYFQGTGAADDSGLPNDRFFAVRPEGSVSTLKIQRTERGDSAVYLCASSPSGDTQYFGPGTRLTVL.

Only one count was recorded for this clone. J is TRBJ2-5 and V is TRBV29-1; TRBD1 agrees at 7 bases. CDR3 length equals 12 residues. CDR1 and CDR2 (germline): SQVTM, ANQGSEA. The trim removed 7 bases at V and 2 bases at J, leaving 4 bases unmatched. The CDR3: CSAWDRQETQYF. The CDR3 coding sequence is TGCAGCGCTTGGGACAGACAAGAGACCCAGTACTTC. Looking up the rest from reference TRBV29-1 and TRBJ2-5 gives the full variable domain: SAVISQKPSRDICQRGTSLTIQCQVDSQVTMMFWYRQQPGQSLTLIATANQGSEATYESGFVIDKFPISRPNLTFSTLTVSNMSPEDSSIYLCSAWDRQETQYFGPGTRLLVL.

The V call is TRBV19, the J call TRBJ1-5, with 8 bases aligning to TRBD1. After removal of 2 bases from V and 0 bases from J, the junction contained 3 bases not matched to a gene. The CDR3 spans 16 residues. Germline lookup yields CDR1 LNHDA and CDR2 SQIVND (reference sequence). The CDR3 DNA sequence: TGTGCCAGTAGTATAAGGACAGGGAATAGCAATCAGCCCCAGCATTTT. Protein sequence: CASSIRTGNSNQPQHF.

The chain has TRBV27 and TRBJ2-4, with 13 bases that match TRBD2. The CDR3 length is 16 residues. Looked up from germline, CDR1 is MNHEY and CDR2 is SMNVEV (reference sequence). V lost 4 bases, J lost 8 bases, and 8 bases stayed unmatched. CDR3 DNA: TGTGCCAGCAGTTCTGGACTAGCGGGAGTACTAGACATTCAGTACTTC. This encodes CASSSGLAGVLDIQYF.